One and the same sample provided the 10 T cell receptor beta chains below, sequenced in a study of CD8 T cells in Susac syndrome. Random hexamers served to reverse transcribe about 0.5 to 1 ug RNA. TCRdb ran MiXCR on the immunoSEQ multiplex PCR reads and lists one entry per CDR3 protein. Of 85,000 to 120,000 distinct CDR3 sequences in the sample, approximately 94% were seen once. The specimen was CD8+ T cells from PBMCs. The receptors originated from a human donor with Susac syndrome.

The V gene is TRBV6-5, the J gene TRBJ2-6; D gene unclear. Trimming left V 2 bases short and J 3 bases short, with 2 bases between. This CDR3 has 13 residues. Germline values: CDR1 MNHEY, CDR2 SVGAGI. The CDR3 bases are TGTGCCAGCAGTTACGATGGGGCCAACGTCCTGACTTTC. This translates into CASSYDGANVLTF.

This chain joins TRBV2 and TRBJ2-3; D may be TRBD1 (5 bases). Germline-derived CDR1 and CDR2 are SNHLY and FYNNEI. V shed 2 bases and J shed 2 bases, with 8 bases lying between them. This CDR3 spans 14 amino acids. This CDR3 reads CASSEQGVTDTQYF. The CDR3 DNA is TGTGCCAGCAGTGAACAGGGCGTCACAGATACGCAGTATTTT.

This sequence joins TRBV20-1 and TRBJ2-3; 7 bases map to TRBD2. In germline, CDR1 is DFQATT, CDR2 SNEGSKA (reference sequence). This CDR3 has 15 residues. Losses at the gene ends were 0 bases for V and 2 bases for J; bases not matched to a gene: 5. CDR3 nucleotide sequence: TGCAGTGCTAGAGATGGGGACTACCTCACAGATACGCAGTATTTT. Translating it yields CSARDGDYLTDTQYF.

The rearrangement uses TRBV27 and TRBJ2-2; 7 nucleotides match TRBD2. This CDR3 contains 15 residues. Per germline, CDR1 MNHEY and CDR2 SMNVEV (reference sequence). With V trimmed by 4 bases and J by 4 bases, 6 bases remained unmatched. CDR3 nucleotide sequence: TGTGCCAGCAGTTACACGGGGGGTGGCACCGGGGAGCTGTTTTTT. Translating it yields CASSYTGGGTGELFF.

The V and J genes are TRBV12-2 and TRBJ1-6. TRBV12-2 is a known pseudogene. CDR3 size: 15 residues. The CDR3 DNA is TGTGCAAGTCGCTTAGCCGGATCTAATAATTCACCCCTCCACTTT. Its translation is CASRLAGSNNSPLHF.

The chain has TRBV4-3 and TRBJ2-7; perhaps TRBD2 as D (5 bases). Trimming removed 0 bases from V and 2 bases from J, with 32 bases in between. The CDR3 has 22 amino acids. Germline V lookup: CDR1 LGHNA, CDR2 YSLEER. The CDR3 nucleotides read TGCGCCAGCAGCCAAGAGCCCCCCGTGACACAGCCTGTCGGTGGCGGGCCCTACGAGCAGTACTTC. Translated: CASSQEPPVTQPVGGGPYEQYF.

V gene TRBV2 combines with J gene TRBJ1-2; D is unclear. The CDR3 extends over 11 amino acids. V shed 11 bases and J shed 8 bases, with 15 bases lying between them. Germline values: CDR1 SNHLY, CDR2 FYNNEI. CDR3 in amino acids: CASPPGEGYTF. The CDR3 DNA sequence: TGTGCCTCCCCGCCAGGAGAAGGCTACACCTTC.

The gene calls are TRBV12-3 or TRBV12-4 and TRBJ1-2; no clear D gene. The CDR3 runs 13 residues. With 5 bases removed from V and 2 bases from J, the gap between germline ends came to 9 bases. CDR3 in amino acids: CASSGGINYGYTF. The CDR3 DNA sequence: TGTGCCAGCAGTGGAGGGATCAACTATGGCTACACCTTC.

V gene TRBV12-3 or TRBV12-4 combines with J gene TRBJ1-5; D perhaps matches TRBD1 (6 bases). Trimming took 2 bases from V and 2 from J, leaving 10 bases between them. The CDR3 length is 15 residues. The CDR3 bases are TGTGCCAGCAGTTTACAGGGGTTTGGCAATCAGCCCCAGCATTTT. Its protein product is CASSLQGFGNQPQHF.

A single count supports this clonotype. J is TRBJ2-2 and V is TRBV24-1, with 8 positions matching TRBD1. This CDR3 spans 15 amino acids. V was pared by 5 bases and J by 6 bases, with 7 bases of the junction left unmatched. Germline V gene lookup returns CDR1 KGHDR and CDR2 SFDVKD. The DNA of the CDR3 is TGTGCCACCAGTGCGGGGACAGGCGGAGCCGGGGAGCTGTTTTTT. Translating gives CATSAGTGGAGELFF.